A selection of T cell receptor beta chains follows, all from one sample in a study of blood T cells in healthy people across ages. TCRdb independently ran MiXCR on the 5' RACE reads; one entry per CDR3 protein. The table shows about 680,000 distinct CDR3 sequences, with 49% occurring only once. Sequencing input: blood. These receptors were taken from an older woman in good health. The CDR3 runs from the conserved cysteine through the conserved F or W. Fields, in order: clone size, J gene, V gene, D gene, CDR3 protein, CDR3 DNA. A D gene is named only where the DNA matches it firmly. Only part of the rows carry a size: once, few, many, or a class if the clone is expanded.

>NA|TRBJ1-1|TRBV29-1|NA
CSVEDGLNTEAFF
TGCAGCGTTGAAGACGGGCTGAACACTGAAGCTTTCTTT
>NA|TRBJ2-3|TRBV4-1|NA
CASSQNGQFTDTQYF
TGCGCCAGCAGCCAAAATGGACAGTTCACAGATACGCAGTATTTT
>NA|TRBJ2-7|TRBV7-2|NA
CASSWWASRPYEQYF
TGTGCCAGCAGCTGGTGGGCTAGCAGACCCTACGAGCAGTACTTC
>few|TRBJ1-6|TRBV12-3/TRBV12-4|NA
CASSLIQGKNSPLHF
TGTGCCAGCAGTTTAATACAGGGAAAGAATTCACCCCTCCACTTT
>NA|TRBJ2-3|TRBV4-3|NA
CASSQAHPNLQYF
TGCGCCAGCAGCCAAGCCCACCCAAACTTACAGTATTTT
>NA|TRBJ1-4|TRBV6-1|NA
CASSEEAIGEKLFF
TGTGCCAGCAGTGAAGAGGCTATAGGGGAAAAACTGTTTTTT
>NA|TRBJ1-2|TRBV9|NA
CASSVGGVYGYTF
TGTGCCAGCAGCGTGGGGGGGGTCTATGGCTACACCTTC
>NA|TRBJ2-7|TRBV20-1|TRBD2
CSARDAGGSIYEQYF
TGCAGTGCTAGAGATGCGGGGGGATCCATCTACGAGCAGTACTTC
>NA|TRBJ2-5|TRBV7-7|TRBD2
CASSPTRAGVGNEQYF
TGTGCTAGCAGCCCGACACGAGCGGGAGTTGGTAATGAGCAGTACTTC
>NA|TRBJ2-7|TRBV10-3|NA
CAISGGDRDNEQYF
TGTGCCATCAGTGGGGGGGACAGAGACAATGAGCAGTACTTC
>NA|TRBJ2-5|TRBV7-9|NA
CASSPFNEQYF
TGTGCCAGCAGCCCTTTCAATGAGCAGTACTTC
>many|TRBJ2-1|TRBV7-2|TRBD2
CASSSTSGAYNEQFF
TGTGCCAGCAGTTCCACTAGCGGGGCTTACAATGAGCAGTTCTTC
>few|TRBJ2-7|TRBV2|NA
CASSVRGYEQYF
TGTGCCAGCAGTGTTCGGGGATACGAGCAGTACTTC
>NA|TRBJ1-2|TRBV28|NA
CAIGPPYGYTF
TGTGCCATAGGGCCACCCTATGGCTACACCTTC
>few|TRBJ2-3|TRBV7-2|NA
CASSLRVPDTQYF
TGTGCCAGCAGCTTAAGGGTCCCAGATACGCAGTATTTT
>few|TRBJ2-1|TRBV20-1|NA
CSAIQASSYNEQFF
TGCAGTGCGATACAGGCGAGCTCCTACAATGAGCAGTTCTTC
>many|TRBJ2-7|TRBV7-3|TRBD2
CASSLGGSREQYF
TGTGCCAGCAGCTTGGGCGGGAGTAGGGAGCAGTACTTC
>few|TRBJ1-1|TRBV29-1|NA
CSVSWVMSVNTEAFF
TGCAGCGTTTCGTGGGTGATGTCGGTGAACACTGAAGCTTTCTTT
>NA|TRBJ2-7|TRBV18|TRBD2
CASSGSGSGVEQYF
TGTGCCAGCTCGGGTAGCGGGAGTGGGGTCGAGCAGTACTTC
>NA|TRBJ2-1|TRBV20-1|TRBD2
CSARDSSGVYNEQFF
TGCAGTGCTAGAGACTCTAGCGGAGTTTACAATGAGCAGTTCTTC
>NA|TRBJ2-2|TRBV28|TRBD1
CATSWTGSTGELFF
TGTGCCACTTCTTGGACAGGGAGCACCGGGGAGCTGTTTTTT
>NA|TRBJ1-2|TRBV13|NA
CASSPRTQGIYGYTF
TGTGCCAGCAGCCCCCGGACACAAGGCATCTATGGCTACACCTTC
>NA|TRBJ2-3|TRBV10-3|NA
CAISQGTATQYF
TGTGCCATCAGTCAGGGAACAGCTACGCAGTATTTT
>NA|TRBJ2-5|TRBV20-1|NA
CSAREPLARQETQYF
TGCAGTGCTAGAGAGCCTCTAGCGCGCCAAGAGACCCAGTACTTC
>few|TRBJ2-3|TRBV20-1|NA
CSARVGGYTDTQYF
TGCAGTGCTAGAGTGGGCGGGTACACAGATACGCAGTATTTT
>NA|TRBJ1-2|TRBV4-2|TRBD1
CASSPQTTGELRGYTF
TGTGCCAGCAGCCCTCAAACAACAGGGGAACTCCGTGGCTACACCTTC
>few|TRBJ2-1|TRBV6-1|TRBD2
CAIVEGLAPHKEFF
TGTGCCATCGTGGAAGGACTAGCTCCTCATAAAGAGTTCTTC
>many|TRBJ2-1|TRBV27|NA
CASSLGAVPGKRNEQFF
TGTGCCAGCAGTCTCGGGGCGGTTCCAGGGAAACGCAATGAGCAGTTCTTC
>NA|TRBJ2-1|TRBV7-9|NA
CASSLSTYHNEQFF
TGTGCCAGCAGCTTATCCACATACCACAATGAGCAGTTCTTC
>NA|TRBJ2-1|TRBV4-3|TRBD1
CASSLRDRGGNEQFF
TGCGCCAGCAGCCTACGGGACAGGGGAGGGAATGAGCAGTTCTTC
>NA|TRBJ2-3|TRBV2|NA
CASRAAATDTQYF
TGTGCCAGCAGGGCGGCAGCCACAGATACGCAGTATTTT
>NA|TRBJ2-7|TRBV20-1|NA
CSATHRSTAYEQYF
TGCAGTGCTACGCATAGATCCACAGCCTACGAGCAGTACTTC
>many|TRBJ2-7|TRBV25-1|TRBD1
CASSAPGTGGYEQYF
TGTGCCAGCAGTGCACCCGGGACAGGGGGTTACGAGCAGTACTTC
>many|TRBJ2-7|TRBV3-1|NA
CASSQLKASPYEQYF
TGTGCCAGCAGCCAGCTCAAAGCGAGCCCTTACGAGCAGTACTTC
>few|TRBJ1-1|TRBV27|NA
CASSLSTVNTEAFF
TGTGCCAGCAGTTTATCGACGGTGAACACTGAAGCTTTCTTT
>NA|TRBJ2-2|TRBV29-1|NA
CSVAPTSYVGELFF
TGCAGCGTTGCGCCTACTAGTTACGTCGGGGAGCTGTTTTTT
>NA|TRBJ2-5|TRBV5-1|TRBD2
CASSLASGRAWETQYF
TGCGCCAGCAGCTTGGCTAGCGGGAGGGCCTGGGAGACCCAGTACTTC
>many|TRBJ1-2|TRBV6-5|TRBD1
CASSYRGGRGYTF
TGTGCCAGCAGTTACAGAGGGGGCCGTGGCTACACCTTC
>few|TRBJ2-7|TRBV20-1|NA
CSARDAGLSYEQYF
TGCAGTGCTAGAGATGCCGGCCTCTCCTACGAGCAGTACTTC
>NA|TRBJ2-3|TRBV29-1|NA
CSASATMQYF
TGCAGCGCTTCCGCTACCATGCAGTATTTT
>NA|TRBJ2-5|TRBV9|NA
CASSPQGPRQETQYF
TGTGCCAGCAGCCCTCAGGGACCGCGACAAGAGACCCAGTACTTC
>few|TRBJ2-1|TRBV12-3/TRBV12-4|NA
CASSLALGSNEQFF
TGTGCCAGCAGTTTAGCGCTGGGGTCCAATGAGCAGTTCTTC
>NA|TRBJ2-6|TRBV4-2|TRBD2
CASSQGGLGGSSGANVLTF
TGTGCCAGCAGCCAAGGAGGTCTCGGCGGGAGCTCTGGGGCCAACGTCCTGACTTTC
>few|TRBJ2-7|TRBV20-1|NA
CSARVRGRLSNEQYF
TGCAGTGCTAGAGTAAGGGGGAGATTGTCCAATGAGCAGTACTTC
>few|TRBJ1-6|TRBV12-3/TRBV12-4|TRBD1
CASSGDRGDSPLHF
TGTGCCAGCAGTGGGGACAGGGGGGATTCACCCCTCCACTTT
>NA|TRBJ2-7|TRBV20-1|NA
CSARGGSAYEQYF
TGCAGTGCTAGAGGGGGGTCTGCCTACGAGCAGTACTTC
>many|TRBJ2-1|TRBV4-3|TRBD2
CASSQSSRTSWGNEQFF
TGCGCCAGCAGCCAGAGTTCGAGGACTAGCTGGGGCAATGAGCAGTTCTTC
>many|TRBJ2-4|TRBV12-3/TRBV12-4|NA
CASSFLWLKNIQYF
TGTGCCAGCAGTTTCCTCTGGCTCAAAAACATTCAGTACTTC
>NA|TRBJ2-7|TRBV6-1|TRBD2
CASSEGGRRTYEQYF
TGTGCCAGCAGTGAAGGCGGGAGGAGAACCTACGAGCAGTACTTC
>NA|TRBJ2-6|TRBV7-2|NA
CASSIGQVPSSGANVLTF
TGTGCCAGCAGCATAGGACAAGTCCCATCCTCTGGGGCCAACGTCCTGACTTTC
>few|TRBJ1-4|TRBV28|NA
CASSLTGATNEKLFF
TGTGCCAGCAGTTTAACAGGAGCAACTAATGAAAAACTGTTTTTT
>NA|TRBJ2-1|TRBV20-1|TRBD2
CSARETSGREGYNEQFF
TGCAGTGCTAGAGAAACCTCGGGGCGGGAGGGCTACAATGAGCAGTTCTTC
>few|TRBJ2-5|TRBV11-2|NA
CASSFGAEETQYF
TGTGCCAGCAGCTTCGGGGCAGAAGAGACCCAGTACTTC
>few|TRBJ1-1|TRBV7-2|NA
CASSLYTDVFEAFF
TGTGCCAGCAGCTTGTATACAGACGTTTTTGAAGCTTTCTTT
>NA|TRBJ2-1|TRBV2|TRBD2
CASEREAWDEQFF
TGTGCCAGCGAGCGGGAGGCCTGGGATGAGCAGTTCTTC
>NA|TRBJ2-7|TRBV2|NA
CASNYESYEQYF
TGTGCCAGCAATTACGAGAGCTACGAGCAGTACTTC
>NA|TRBJ2-1|TRBV5-1|NA
CASQDRYNEQFF
TGCGCCAGCCAGGACAGATACAATGAGCAGTTCTTC
>NA|TRBJ1-4|TRBV12-3/TRBV12-4|TRBD1
CASSGHRGRYEKLFF
TGTGCCAGCAGTGGCCACAGGGGCCGATATGAAAAACTGTTTTTT